This T cell receptor (beta chain) is from a study of blood T cells in healthy people across ages. Alongside a J-beta primer mix, a sample-barcoded 5' primer served in a second PCR lasting roughly 6 to 11 cycles. A template-switch adaptor with 12 random nucleotides tagged each cDNA molecule. TCRdb ran MiXCR on the 5' RACE reads and lists one entry per CDR3 protein. The sample has roughly 800,000 distinct CDR3 sequences, about 26% seen once. The length of the CDR3 is 14 residues. Germline-derived CDR1 and CDR2 are SGDLS and YYNGEE. With 4 bases clipped from V and 2 bases from J, the junction kept 4 bases outside the gene matches. These data are also associated with another study on T cells of mothers and their children. That study reports: Extraction yielded RNA that went, in full, into cDNA synthesis at about 1.5 ug per 15 ul.

V and J are TRBV9 and TRBJ2-7; 9 positions match TRBD1. This TCR was sampled from a boy between 10 and 17 years old in good health. Specimen: blood. The CDR3 here is CASSNWDRAYEQYF. The CDR3 DNA sequence: TGTGCCAGCAGCAATTGGGACAGGGCCTACGAGCAGTACTTC.